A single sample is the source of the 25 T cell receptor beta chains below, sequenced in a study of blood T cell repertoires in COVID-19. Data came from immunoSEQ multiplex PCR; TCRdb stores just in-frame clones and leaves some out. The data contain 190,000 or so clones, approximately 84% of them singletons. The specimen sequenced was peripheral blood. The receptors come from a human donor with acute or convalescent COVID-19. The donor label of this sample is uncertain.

CDR3 DNA: TGTGCCAGTAGCCCGGTGGGGGGGCGGGAGCTGTTTTTT. It encodes CASSPVGGRELFF. The rearrangement uses TRBV19 and TRBJ2-2; the D gene is possibly TRBD2 (7 bases). V shed 6 bases and J shed 9 bases, with 14 bases lying between them. CDR1 is LNHDA, CDR2 SQIVND, per germline (reference sequence). This CDR3 spans 13 amino acids.

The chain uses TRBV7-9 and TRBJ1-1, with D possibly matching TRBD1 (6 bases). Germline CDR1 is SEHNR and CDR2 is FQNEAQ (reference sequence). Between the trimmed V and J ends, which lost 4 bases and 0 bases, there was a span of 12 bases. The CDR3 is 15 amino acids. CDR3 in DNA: TGTGCCAGCAGCTGGGCAGGGGCCATGAACACTGAAGCTTTCTTT. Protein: CASSWAGAMNTEAFF.

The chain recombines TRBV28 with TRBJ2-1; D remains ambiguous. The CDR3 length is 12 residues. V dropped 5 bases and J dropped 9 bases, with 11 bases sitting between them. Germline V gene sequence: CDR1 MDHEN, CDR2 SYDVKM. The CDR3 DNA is TGTGCCAGCAGTCTGAGCGTGCCTGAGCAGTTCTTC. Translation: CASSLSVPEQFF.

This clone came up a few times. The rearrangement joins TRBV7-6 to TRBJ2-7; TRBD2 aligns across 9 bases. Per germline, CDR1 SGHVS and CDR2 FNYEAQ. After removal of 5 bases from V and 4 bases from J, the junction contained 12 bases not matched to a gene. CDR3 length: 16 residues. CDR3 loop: CASSRITSGLGYEQYF. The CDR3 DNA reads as TGTGCCAGCAGCCGCATTACTAGCGGGTTGGGGTACGAGCAGTACTTC.

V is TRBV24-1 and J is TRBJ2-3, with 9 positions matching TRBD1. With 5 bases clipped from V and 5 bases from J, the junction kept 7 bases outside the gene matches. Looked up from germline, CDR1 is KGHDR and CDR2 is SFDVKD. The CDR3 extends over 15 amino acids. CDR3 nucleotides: TGTGCCACCAGTGGAGACAGGGGGAGAGGAGATACGCAGTATTTT. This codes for CATSGDRGRGDTQYF.

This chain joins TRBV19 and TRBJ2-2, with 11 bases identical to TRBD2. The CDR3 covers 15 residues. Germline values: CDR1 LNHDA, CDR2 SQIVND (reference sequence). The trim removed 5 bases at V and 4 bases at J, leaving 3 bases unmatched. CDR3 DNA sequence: TGTGCCAGTAGTTCGGGGACTAGCGGCACCGGGGAGCTGTTTTTT. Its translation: CASSSGTSGTGELFF.

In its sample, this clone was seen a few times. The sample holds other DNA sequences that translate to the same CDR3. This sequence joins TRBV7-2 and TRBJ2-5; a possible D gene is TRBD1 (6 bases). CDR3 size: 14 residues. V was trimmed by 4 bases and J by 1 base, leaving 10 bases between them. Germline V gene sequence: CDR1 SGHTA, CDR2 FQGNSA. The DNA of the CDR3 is TGTGCCAGCAGCTCCGACAGGACCCAAGAGACCCAGTACTTC. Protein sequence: CASSSDRTQETQYF. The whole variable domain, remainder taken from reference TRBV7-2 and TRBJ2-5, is GAGVSQSPSNKVTEKGKDVELRCDPISGHTALYWYRQSLGQGLEFLIYFQGNSAPDKSGLPSDRFSAERTGGSVSTLTIQRTQQEDSAVYLCASSSDRTQETQYFGPGTRLLVL.

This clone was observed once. The CDR3 sequence is CSVDGQGKETQYF. CDR3 DNA sequence: TGCAGCGTTGACGGGCAGGGGAAAGAGACCCAGTACTTC. The rearrangement uses TRBV29-1 and TRBJ2-5; the D gene is possibly TRBD1 (6 bases). The CDR3 contains 13 residues. Trimming removed 3 bases from V and 3 bases from J, with 11 bases in between. Germline CDR1 SQVTM, CDR2 ANQGSEA.

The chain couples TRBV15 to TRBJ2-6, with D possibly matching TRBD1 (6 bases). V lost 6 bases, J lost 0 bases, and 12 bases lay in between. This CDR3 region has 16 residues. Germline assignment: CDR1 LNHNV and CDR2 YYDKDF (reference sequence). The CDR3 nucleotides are TGTGCCACCAGACGAACAGGGTTCTCTGGGGCCAACGTCCTGACTTTC. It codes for CATRRTGFSGANVLTF.

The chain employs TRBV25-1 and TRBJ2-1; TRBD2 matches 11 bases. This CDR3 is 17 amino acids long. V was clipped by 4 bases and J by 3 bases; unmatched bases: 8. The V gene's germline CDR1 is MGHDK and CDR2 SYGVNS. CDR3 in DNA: TGTGCCAGCAGTGGATTTCTTGGGACTAGCGGCTACAATGAGCAGTTCTTC. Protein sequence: CASSGFLGTSGYNEQFF.

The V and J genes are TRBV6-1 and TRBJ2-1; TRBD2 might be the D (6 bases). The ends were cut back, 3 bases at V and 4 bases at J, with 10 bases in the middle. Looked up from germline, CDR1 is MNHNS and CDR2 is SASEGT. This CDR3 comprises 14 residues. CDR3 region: CASSESGTYNEQFF. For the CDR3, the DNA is TGTGCCAGCAGTGAGTCGGGGACTTACAATGAGCAGTTCTTC.

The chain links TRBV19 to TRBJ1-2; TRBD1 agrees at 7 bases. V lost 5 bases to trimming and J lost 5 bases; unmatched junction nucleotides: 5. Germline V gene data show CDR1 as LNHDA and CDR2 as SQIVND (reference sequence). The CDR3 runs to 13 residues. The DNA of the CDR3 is TGTGCCAGTAGTGACACAGGGGATTATGGCTACACCTTC. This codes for CASSDTGDYGYTF.

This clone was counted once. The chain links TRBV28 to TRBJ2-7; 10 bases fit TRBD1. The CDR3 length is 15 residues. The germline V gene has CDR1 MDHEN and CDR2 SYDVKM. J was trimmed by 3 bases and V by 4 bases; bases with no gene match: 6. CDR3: CASSSGGTGVYEQYF. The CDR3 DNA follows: TGTGCCAGCAGTTCAGGCGGGACAGGGGTCTACGAGCAGTACTTC.

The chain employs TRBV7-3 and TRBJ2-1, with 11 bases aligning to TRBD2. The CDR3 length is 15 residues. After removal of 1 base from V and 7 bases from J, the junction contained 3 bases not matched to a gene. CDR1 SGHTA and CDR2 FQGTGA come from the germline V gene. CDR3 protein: CASSLIAGGPNEQFF. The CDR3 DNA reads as TGTGCCAGCAGCTTAATAGCGGGAGGGCCTAATGAGCAGTTCTTC.

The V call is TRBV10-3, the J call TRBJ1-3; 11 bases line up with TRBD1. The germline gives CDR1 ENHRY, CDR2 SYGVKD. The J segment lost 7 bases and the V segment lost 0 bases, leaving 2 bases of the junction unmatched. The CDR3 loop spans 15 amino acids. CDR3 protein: CAISESDRGLNTIYF. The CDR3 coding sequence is TGTGCCATCAGTGAGTCGGACAGGGGGCTCAACACCATATATTTT.

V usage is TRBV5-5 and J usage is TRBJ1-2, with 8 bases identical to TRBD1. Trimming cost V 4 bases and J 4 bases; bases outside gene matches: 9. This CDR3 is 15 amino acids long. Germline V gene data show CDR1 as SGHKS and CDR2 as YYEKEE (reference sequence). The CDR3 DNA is TGTGCCAGCAGCCGCGGACAGGGCGAAATCTATGGCTACACCTTC. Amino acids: CASSRGQGEIYGYTF.

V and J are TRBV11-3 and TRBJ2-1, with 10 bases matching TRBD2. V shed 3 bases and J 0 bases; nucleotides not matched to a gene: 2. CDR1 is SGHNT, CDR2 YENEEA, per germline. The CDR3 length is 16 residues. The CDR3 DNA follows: TGTGCCAGCAGCTTGGGACTAGCGAGCTCCTACAATGAGCAGTTCTTC. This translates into CASSLGLASSYNEQFF.

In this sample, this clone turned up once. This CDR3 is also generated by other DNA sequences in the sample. CDR3: CASSQGSSYNSPLHF. The CDR3 DNA reads as TGTGCCAGCAGCCAAGGGAGCTCCTATAATTCACCCCTCCACTTT. This chain links TRBV3-1 (or the pseudogene TRBV3-2) with TRBJ1-6; no clear D. Germline V gives CDR1 LGHDT, CDR2 YNNKEL (reference sequence). The length of the CDR3 is 15 residues. The ends were cut back, 1 base at V and 0 bases at J, with 4 bases in the middle.

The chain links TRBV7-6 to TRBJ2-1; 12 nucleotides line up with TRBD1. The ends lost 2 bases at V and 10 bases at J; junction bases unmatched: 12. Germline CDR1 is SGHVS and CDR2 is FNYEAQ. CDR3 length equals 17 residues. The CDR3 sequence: CASSLLDGDRGRVEQFF. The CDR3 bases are TGTGCCAGCAGCTTATTAGATGGGGACAGGGGGCGCGTGGAGCAGTTCTTC.

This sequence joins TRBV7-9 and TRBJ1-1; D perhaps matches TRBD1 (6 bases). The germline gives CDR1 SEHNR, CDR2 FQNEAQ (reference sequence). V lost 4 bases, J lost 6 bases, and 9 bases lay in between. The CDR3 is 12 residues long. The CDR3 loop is CASSSKGAEAFF. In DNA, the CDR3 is TGTGCCAGCAGCTCAAAGGGGGCTGAAGCTTTCTTT.

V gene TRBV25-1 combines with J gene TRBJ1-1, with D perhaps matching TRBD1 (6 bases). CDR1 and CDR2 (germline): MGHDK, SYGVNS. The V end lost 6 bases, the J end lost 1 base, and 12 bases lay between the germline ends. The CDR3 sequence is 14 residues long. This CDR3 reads CASSPTDRNTEAFF. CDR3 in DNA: TGTGCCAGCAGCCCTACGGACAGGAACACTGAAGCTTTCTTT.

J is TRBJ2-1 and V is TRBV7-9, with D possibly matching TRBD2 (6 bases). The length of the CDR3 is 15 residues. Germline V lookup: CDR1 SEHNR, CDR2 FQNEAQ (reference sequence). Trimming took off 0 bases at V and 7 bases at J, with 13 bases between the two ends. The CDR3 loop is CASSLATGEYNEQFF. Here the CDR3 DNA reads TGTGCCAGCAGCTTAGCGACGGGAGAATATAATGAGCAGTTCTTC.

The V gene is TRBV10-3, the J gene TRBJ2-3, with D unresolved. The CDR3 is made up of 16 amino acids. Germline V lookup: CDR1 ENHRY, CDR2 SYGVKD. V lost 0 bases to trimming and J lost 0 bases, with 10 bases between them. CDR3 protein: CAISESAGTSTDTQYF. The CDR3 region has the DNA TGTGCCATCAGTGAGTCTGCAGGCACTAGCACAGATACGCAGTATTTT.

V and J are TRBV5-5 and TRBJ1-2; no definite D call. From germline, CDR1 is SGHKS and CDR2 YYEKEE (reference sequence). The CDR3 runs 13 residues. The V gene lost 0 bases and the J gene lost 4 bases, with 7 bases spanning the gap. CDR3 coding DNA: TGTGCCAGCAGCTTGGGTCAGTTCTATGGCTACACCTTC. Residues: CASSLGQFYGYTF.

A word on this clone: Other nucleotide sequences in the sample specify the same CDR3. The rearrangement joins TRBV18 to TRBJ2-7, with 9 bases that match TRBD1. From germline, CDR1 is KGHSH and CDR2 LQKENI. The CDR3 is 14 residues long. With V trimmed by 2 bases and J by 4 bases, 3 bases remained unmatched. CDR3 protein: CASSPGTGFYEQYF. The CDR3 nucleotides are TGTGCCAGCTCACCAGGGACAGGGTTTTACGAGCAGTACTTC.